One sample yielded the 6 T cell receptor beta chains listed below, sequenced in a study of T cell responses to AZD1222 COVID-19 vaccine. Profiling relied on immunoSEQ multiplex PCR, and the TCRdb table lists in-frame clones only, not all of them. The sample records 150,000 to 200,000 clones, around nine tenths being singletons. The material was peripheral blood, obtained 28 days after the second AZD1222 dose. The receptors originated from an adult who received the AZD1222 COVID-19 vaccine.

CDR3 sequence (DNA): TGTGCCAGCAGTGCCCTCAGGGCCTCTGGGGCCAACGTCCTGACTTTC. It specifies CASSALRASGANVLTF. The chain has TRBV6-2 or TRBV6-3 and TRBJ2-6; D may be TRBD1 (5 bases). The CDR3 has 16 amino acids. Trimming removed 5 bases at V and 0 bases at J, with 11 bases between. Looked up from germline, CDR1 is MNHEY and CDR2 is SVGEGT.

DNA for the CDR3: TGTGCCACCAGTGATTTGCAGACAGGGATCGGGGGCTACACCTTC. Translating gives CATSDLQTGIGGYTF. The chain recombines TRBV24-1 with TRBJ1-2, with 7 nucleotides matching TRBD1. The CDR3 is 15 amino acids. Germline CDR1 KGHDR, CDR2 SFDVKD. V was pared by 0 bases and J by 8 bases, with 8 bases of the junction left unmatched.

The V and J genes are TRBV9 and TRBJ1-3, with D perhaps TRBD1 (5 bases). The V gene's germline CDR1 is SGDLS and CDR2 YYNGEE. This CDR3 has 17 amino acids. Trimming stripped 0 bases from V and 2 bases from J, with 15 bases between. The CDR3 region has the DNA TGTGCCAGCAGCGTAGAACTGAGGACAACAACTGGAAACACCATATATTTT. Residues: CASSVELRTTTGNTIYF.

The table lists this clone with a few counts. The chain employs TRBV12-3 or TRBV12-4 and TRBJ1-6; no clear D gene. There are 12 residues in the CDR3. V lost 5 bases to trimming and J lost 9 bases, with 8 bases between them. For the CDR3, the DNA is TGTGCCAGCAGTCTGCGGGTTTCACCCCTCCACTTT. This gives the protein CASSLRVSPLHF.

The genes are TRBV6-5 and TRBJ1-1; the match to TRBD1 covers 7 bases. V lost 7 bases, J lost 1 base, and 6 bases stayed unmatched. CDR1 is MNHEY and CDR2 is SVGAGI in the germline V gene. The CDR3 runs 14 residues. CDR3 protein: CASNQQGPNTEAFF. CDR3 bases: TGTGCCAGCAATCAACAGGGGCCGAACACTGAAGCTTTCTTT.

In DNA form, the CDR3 reads TGTGCCAGCAGTCTCGGTGAAAAACTGTTTTTT. This gives the protein CASSLGEKLFF. The chain links TRBV6-2 or TRBV6-3 to TRBJ1-4; D unresolved. The CDR3 is made up of 11 amino acids. V was clipped by 5 bases and J by 7 bases, with 5 bases between them. CDR1 is MNHEY, CDR2 SVGEGT, per germline.